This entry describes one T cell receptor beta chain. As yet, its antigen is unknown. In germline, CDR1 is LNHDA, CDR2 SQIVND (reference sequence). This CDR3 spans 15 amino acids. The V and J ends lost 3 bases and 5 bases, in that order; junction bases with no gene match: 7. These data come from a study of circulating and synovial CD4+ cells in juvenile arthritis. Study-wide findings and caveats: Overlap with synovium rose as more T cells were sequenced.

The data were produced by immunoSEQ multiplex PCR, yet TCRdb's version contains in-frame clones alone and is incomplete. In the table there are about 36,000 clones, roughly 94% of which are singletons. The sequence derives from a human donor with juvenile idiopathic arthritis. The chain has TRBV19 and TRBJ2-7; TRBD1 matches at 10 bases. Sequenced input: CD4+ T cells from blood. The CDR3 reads CASSILMTGGHEQYF. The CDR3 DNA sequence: TGTGCCAGTAGTATCCTTATGACAGGGGGCCACGAGCAGTACTTC.